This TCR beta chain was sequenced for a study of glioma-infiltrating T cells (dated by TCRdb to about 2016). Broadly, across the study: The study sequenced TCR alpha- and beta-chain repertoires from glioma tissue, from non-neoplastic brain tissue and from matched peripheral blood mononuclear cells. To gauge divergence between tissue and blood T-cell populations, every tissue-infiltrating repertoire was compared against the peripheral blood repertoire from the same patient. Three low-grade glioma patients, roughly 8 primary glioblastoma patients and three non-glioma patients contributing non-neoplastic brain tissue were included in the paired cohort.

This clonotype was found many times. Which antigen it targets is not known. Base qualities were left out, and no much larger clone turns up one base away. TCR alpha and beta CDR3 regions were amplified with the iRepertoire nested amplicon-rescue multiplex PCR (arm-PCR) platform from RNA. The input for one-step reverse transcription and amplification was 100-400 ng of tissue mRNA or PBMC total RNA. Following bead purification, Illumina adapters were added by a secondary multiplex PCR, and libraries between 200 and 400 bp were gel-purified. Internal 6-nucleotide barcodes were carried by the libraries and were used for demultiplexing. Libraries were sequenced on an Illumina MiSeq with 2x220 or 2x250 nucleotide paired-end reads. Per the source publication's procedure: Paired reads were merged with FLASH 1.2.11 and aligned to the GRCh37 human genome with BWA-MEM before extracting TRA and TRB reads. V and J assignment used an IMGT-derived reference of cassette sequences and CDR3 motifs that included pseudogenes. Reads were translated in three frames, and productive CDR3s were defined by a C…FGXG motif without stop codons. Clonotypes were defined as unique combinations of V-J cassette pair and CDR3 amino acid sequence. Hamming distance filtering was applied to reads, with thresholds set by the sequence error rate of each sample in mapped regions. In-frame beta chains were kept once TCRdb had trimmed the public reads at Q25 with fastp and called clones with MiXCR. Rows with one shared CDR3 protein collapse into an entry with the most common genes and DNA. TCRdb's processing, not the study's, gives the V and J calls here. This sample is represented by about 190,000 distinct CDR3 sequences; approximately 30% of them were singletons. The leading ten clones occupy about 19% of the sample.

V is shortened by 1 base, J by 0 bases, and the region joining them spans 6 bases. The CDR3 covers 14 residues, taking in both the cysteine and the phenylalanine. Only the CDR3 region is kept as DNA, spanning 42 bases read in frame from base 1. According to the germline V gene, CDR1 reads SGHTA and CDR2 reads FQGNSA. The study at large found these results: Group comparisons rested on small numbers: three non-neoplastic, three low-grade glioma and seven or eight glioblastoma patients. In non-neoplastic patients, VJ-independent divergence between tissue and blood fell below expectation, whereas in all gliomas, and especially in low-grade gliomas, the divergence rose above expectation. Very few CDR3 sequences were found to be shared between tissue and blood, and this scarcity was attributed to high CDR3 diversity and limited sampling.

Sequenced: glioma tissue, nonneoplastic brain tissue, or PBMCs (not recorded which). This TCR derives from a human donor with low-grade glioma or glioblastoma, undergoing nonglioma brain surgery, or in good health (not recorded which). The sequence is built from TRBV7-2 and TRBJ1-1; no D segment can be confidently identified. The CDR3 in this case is CASSLGVVNTEAFF. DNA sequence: TGTGCCAGCAGCTTAGGCGTGGTGAACACTGAAGCTTTCTTT.